The clone carrying this T cell receptor (beta chain) showed up just a few times. Its antigen remains unknown. The junction had 3 bases not matched to a gene; V was cut back by 5 bases and J by 4 bases. This CDR3 region has 13 residues. In germline, CDR1 is MNHEY, CDR2 SVGAGI. The data belong to a study of beta chain features in type 1 diabetes. Study-level points and caveats: There was a moderate but significant shortening of TCRB CDR3s in all four CD4+ subsets of Type 1 diabetes patients. VDJ junctions in type 1 diabetes patients carried more deletions and fewer insertions. Cells with high TCR expression could be over-represented by cDNA sequencing.

Sequencing targeted expressed TCRB transcripts, as all isolated RNA had been reverse transcribed. Profiling relied on immunoSEQ multiplex PCR, and the TCRdb table lists in-frame clones only, not all of them. Counted here are 120,000 or so clones, 17% occurring once; the ten biggest clones make up 2.6%. Sequenced material: central memory CD4+ T cells from blood. The V and J genes are TRBV6-5 and TRBJ2-7; TRBD1 matches at 9 bases. This TCR derives from a man aged 18 to 30 with type 1 diabetes. Here the CDR3 DNA reads TGTGCCAGCAGTCAAGGGACAGGGTACGAGCAGTACTTC. Encoded protein: CASSQGTGYEQYF.